Below, 9 T cell receptor beta chains from the same sample are listed, as sequenced in a study of shared clonotypes between healthy human individuals. In the naive CD8 group, cells lacked CD45RO and were positively selected for CCR7, so terminally differentiated effector memory CD45RA+ cells were left out. The table came from immunoSEQ multiplex PCR; TCRdb's copy has only in-frame clones and leaves some out. The table lists millions of clones, about 95% of them singletons. The sample taken for sequencing was naive CD8+ T cells sorted from blood. These receptors came from a man younger than 35 in good health.

V is TRBV4-3 and J is TRBJ1-5; D is unclear. The CDR3 is made up of 17 amino acids. The V gene's germline CDR1 is LGHNA and CDR2 YSLEER. Trimming removed 1 base from V and 8 bases from J, with 21 bases in between. CDR3 region: CASSQAFGGYLGEPQHF. In nucleotides, the CDR3 is TGCGCCAGCAGCCAAGCGTTCGGCGGGTACCTTGGTGAGCCCCAGCATTTT.

A remark on this clone: At one end the junction does not follow the germline gene, possibly because of a read error. The V call is TRBV7-7, the J call TRBJ2-7, with D perhaps given as TRBD1 or TRBD2 (5 bases each). The CDR3 consists of 14 residues. Germline CDR1 and CDR2: SSHAT and FNYEAQ (reference sequence). This CDR3 reads CASSMGPRSYEQYF. CDR3 DNA: TGTGCTAGCAGCATGGGACCAAGGTCCTACGAGCAGTACTTC.

The rearrangement joins TRBV30 to TRBJ2-2; weak D call: TRBD2 (6 bases). V was trimmed by 5 bases and J by 0 bases, leaving 13 bases between them. CDR3 length equals 15 residues. The V gene's germline CDR1 is GTSNPN and CDR2 SVGIG (reference sequence). The CDR3 here is CAWEIGSANTGELFF. In DNA, the CDR3 is TGTGCCTGGGAAATCGGGAGCGCGAACACCGGGGAGCTGTTTTTT.

The chain joins TRBV27 to TRBJ2-7; D not resolved. CDR1 and CDR2 from the germline V gene are MNHEY and SMNVEV (reference sequence). Trimming left V 8 bases short and J 5 bases short, with 4 bases between. The CDR3 runs 9 residues. The CDR3 spells CASVHEQYF. For the CDR3, the DNA is TGTGCCAGCGTCCACGAGCAGTACTTC.

To note about this clone: The same CDR3 is also encoded by other DNA sequences in this sample. This sequence joins TRBV6-5 and TRBJ2-7; maybe TRBD1 (6 bases). The CDR3 is 14 residues long. V dropped 2 bases and J dropped 2 bases, with 10 bases sitting between them. The germline V gene encodes CDR1 MNHEY and CDR2 SVGAGI. The CDR3 sequence is CASSYGEGAYEQYF. The CDR3 DNA reads TGTGCCAGCAGTTACGGCGAGGGGGCCTACGAGCAGTACTTC.

Remarks on this clone: A much larger clone is a single base away; this may be a read error. V is TRBV30 and J is TRBJ2-2, with 7 nucleotides matching TRBD2. The CDR3 runs 13 residues. The germline CDR1 and CDR2 sequences are GTSNPN and SVGIG (reference sequence). The V gene end was trimmed by 3 bases and the J gene end by 6 bases; junction bases not matched to a gene: 4. CDR3 in amino acids: CAWRVLAPGELFF. As DNA, the CDR3 is TGTGCCTGGAGAGTACTAGCGCCCGGGGAGCTGTTTTTT.

The chain employs TRBV12-5 and TRBJ2-7, with D maybe TRBD1 (6 bases). The germline gives CDR1 LGHNT, CDR2 FRNRAP. The CDR3 runs to 13 residues. V dropped 6 bases and J dropped 3 bases, with 12 bases sitting between them. CDR3 loop: CASGDSSNYEQYF. The CDR3 region has the DNA TGTGCTAGTGGGGACAGTTCTAACTACGAGCAGTACTTC.

Concerning this clone itself: Relative to the germline gene, one junction end is altered; a read error may explain this. The chain is built from TRBV5-6 and TRBJ2-1; D is undetermined. Germline V CDR1 and CDR2: SGHDT, YYEEEE. There are 14 residues in the CDR3. CDR3 residues: CASSLALLTPELFF. The CDR3 DNA sequence: TGTGCCAGCAGCTTGGCCCTCTTAACTCCCGAGCTGTTCTTC.

This clone was seen only once. The chain couples TRBV16 to TRBJ1-4; D not resolved. This CDR3 region has 16 residues. Germline V gene data show CDR1 as KGHSY and CDR2 as FQNENV. Trimming took off 1 base at V and 0 bases at J, with 9 bases between the two ends. The CDR3 protein is CASSQFQSSTNEKLFF. In DNA form, the CDR3 reads TGTGCCAGCAGCCAATTTCAGAGCTCAACTAATGAAAAACTGTTTTTT.